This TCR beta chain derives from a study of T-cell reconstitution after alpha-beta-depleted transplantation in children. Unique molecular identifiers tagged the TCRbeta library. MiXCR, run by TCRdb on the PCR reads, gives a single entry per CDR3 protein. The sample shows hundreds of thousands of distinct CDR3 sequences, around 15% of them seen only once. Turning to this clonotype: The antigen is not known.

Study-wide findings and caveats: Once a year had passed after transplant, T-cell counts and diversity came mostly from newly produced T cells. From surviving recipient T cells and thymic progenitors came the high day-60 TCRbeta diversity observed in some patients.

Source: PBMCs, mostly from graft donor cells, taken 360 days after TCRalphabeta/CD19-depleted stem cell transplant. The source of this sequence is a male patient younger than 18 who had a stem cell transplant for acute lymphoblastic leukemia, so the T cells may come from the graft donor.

The CDR3 coding sequence is TGCGCCAGCACCCTGGGACTTTACAATGAGCAGTTCTTC. Translated: CASTLGLYNEQFF. The chain couples TRBV5-1 to TRBJ2-1, with D tentatively TRBD2 (6 bases). The CDR3 runs to 13 residues. Germline values: CDR1 SGHRS, CDR2 YFSETQ. V dropped 6 bases and J dropped 4 bases, with 11 bases sitting between them.